This T cell receptor beta chain was retrieved from a study of T-cell reconstitution after alpha-beta-depleted transplantation in children (dated by TCRdb to 2016 to 2017). Background for the entire study: Using TCR repertoire profiling, the study quantitatively followed how T-cell immune reconstitution unfolded in children after TCRalphabeta/CD19-depleted allogeneic hematopoietic cell transplantation. Study-wide conclusions, independent of this receptor: The apparently early recovery of alphabetaT-cell counts about two months after transplant reportedly depended on only several hundred rapidly expanded clones that came from non-depleted graft cells. Hyperexpanded clone frequencies declined over subsequent months; after one year, T-cell counts and TCRbeta diversity were mostly attributed to newly produced T cells. In some patients, the high TCRbeta diversity seen at day 60 was put down to recipient T cells and intrathymic progenitors that had survived conditioning.

Reading the germline V gene gives CDR1 SGHDT and CDR2 YYEEEE. The CDR3 starts with the cysteine, ends with the phenylalanine, and has 15 residues. The only DNA kept is the CDR3, 45 bases in frame from the first base. V has 4 bases trimmed and J has 5 bases trimmed; junction bases matching no gene number 7. Note on this clonotype: Its antigen has not been determined. No base quality values were provided; no much bigger clone lies one nucleotide off.

In the paper's terms, the treatment or condition label means: allogeneic hematopoietic cell transplantation with graft depleted of TCRalphabeta T cells and CD19 B cells. The transplant recipients were children given TCRalphabeta/CD19-depleted allogeneic hematopoietic cell grafts. The protocol used for the library was PCR. The instrument given in TCRdb is Illumina HiSeq 2500. To normalize quantification of the TCRbeta repertoire, the TCR libraries were built with molecular barcoding that relied on unique molecular identifiers. TCRdb redid the processing of the public reads, applying fastp at Q25 and MiXCR, and retained in-frame beta chains. Every CDR3 protein is listed once, alongside the most common genes and DNA of its rows. In all, the sample holds roughly 400,000 distinct CDR3 sequences, and around two fifths of those were seen once. The biggest ten clones account for under 35% of the sample.

The input for sequencing was PBMCs, taken before TCRalphabeta/CD19-depleted stem cell transplant. The receptor was derived from a girl aged 2 to 9 with aplastic anemia, due to receive a stem cell transplant. The chain joins TRBV5-6 to TRBJ2-5, with TRBD2 matching 11 junction bases. The DNA sequence follows: TGTGCCAGCAGCCCGACTAGCGGGAAAGAGGAGACCCAGTACTTC. Translated, it gives CASSPTSGKEETQYF.